Shown below are 19 T cell receptor beta chains from a single sample sequenced in a study of OX40 agonist ivuxolimab in advanced cancers. Libraries were prepared by immunoSEQ multiplex PCR; TCRdb keeps only in-frame clonotypes and omits some of them. Of about 73,000 clones in the sample, about 86% were seen once. The sequencing here drew on CD4+ or CD8+ T cells sorted from blood, taken in a trial of the OX40 agonist ivuxolimab. Receptors originate from an adult with an advanced solid tumor such as melanoma, head and neck, liver or kidney cancer.

The genes are TRBV19 and TRBJ2-3, with 7 bases that match TRBD2. Germline V CDR1 and CDR2: LNHDA, SQIVND (reference sequence). This CDR3 comprises 13 residues. V trimming: 3 bases; J trimming: 5 bases; junction bases outside the gene matches: 2. CDR3 coding DNA: TGTGCCAGTAGTATGCGGGAGCTAGATACGCAGTATTTT. Residues: CASSMRELDTQYF.

The chain joins TRBV5-1 to TRBJ2-3, with a possible D match to TRBD2 (6 bases). The CDR3 totals 15 residues. Germline lookup yields CDR1 SGHRS and CDR2 YFSETQ. V lost 0 bases and J 6 bases, leaving 14 bases between the germline ends. The CDR3 coding sequence is TGCGCCAGCAGCTTGGGTTCGGCAGGGAGGGATACGCAGTATTTT. As protein: CASSLGSAGRDTQYF.

The J gene is TRBJ2-7, the V gene TRBV4-1, with 8 positions matching TRBD1. The CDR3 spans 16 residues. CDR1 and CDR2 from the germline V gene are MGHRA and YSYEKL. V gave up 3 bases and J gave up 3 bases; unmatched junction bases: 10. Written as DNA, the CDR3 is TGCGCCAGCAGCCAGGCCCCGGGACAGGCAATCTACGAGCAGTACTTC. This gives the protein CASSQAPGQAIYEQYF.

The rearrangement links TRBV10-1 to TRBJ2-2, with TRBD2 matching over 10 bases. The CDR3 consists of 17 residues. Germline V CDR1 and CDR2: WNHNN, SYGVQD (reference sequence). V shed 3 bases, J shed 2 bases, and the junction held 6 bases outside the gene matches. CDR3 sequence reads: CASSESLAGANTGELFF. The CDR3 DNA follows: TGCGCCAGCAGTGAATCGCTAGCGGGGGCCAACACCGGGGAGCTGTTTTTT.

Regarding this clone: Other DNA sequences in this sample translate to the same CDR3. This sequence joins TRBV5-1 and TRBJ2-3; a possible D gene is TRBD2 (5 bases). This CDR3 comprises 13 residues. The V end was cut by 4 bases, the J end by 3 bases, with 9 bases between. The germline V gene encodes CDR1 SGHRS and CDR2 YFSETQ. The CDR3 nucleotides read TGCGCCAGCAGCCTTCAGCGGACAGATACGCAGTATTTT. As protein: CASSLQRTDTQYF.

This clone was observed a few times. This sequence joins TRBV5-1 and TRBJ2-6, with a weak D call TRBD1 (5 bases). The V gene lost 6 bases and the J gene lost 1 base, with 11 bases spanning the gap. This CDR3 comprises 15 residues. From germline, CDR1 is SGHRS and CDR2 YFSETQ. CDR3 sequence reads: CASTLRESGANVLTF. The CDR3 nucleotides are TGCGCCAGCACCCTCAGGGAATCTGGGGCCAACGTCCTGACTTTC. The variable domain in full, with the rest retrieved from reference TRBV5-1 and TRBJ2-6, is KAGVTQTPRYLIKTRGQQVTLSCSPISGHRSVSWYQQTPGQGLQFLFEYFSETQRNKGNFPGRFSGRQFSNSRSEMNVSTLELGDSALYLCASTLRESGANVLTFGAGSRLTVL.

The rearrangement links TRBV29-1 to TRBJ2-7; the match to TRBD2 covers 12 bases. This CDR3 spans 12 amino acids. Germline V lookup: CDR1 SQVTM, CDR2 ANQGSEA. V was pared by 6 bases and J by 3 bases, with 0 bases of the junction left unmatched. CDR3 bases: TGCAGCGTGACTAGCGGGAGCTACGAGCAGTACTTC. As protein: CSVTSGSYEQYF.

The gene calls are TRBV18 and TRBJ1-5; the match to TRBD1 covers 9 bases. The V segment lost 5 bases and the J segment 3 bases; nucleotides outside the gene matches: 5. The CDR3 sequence is 15 residues long. The V gene's germline CDR1 is KGHSH and CDR2 LQKENI. The CDR3 loop reads CASSDRDRDNQPQHF. Here the CDR3 DNA reads TGTGCCAGCTCAGACCGGGACAGGGACAATCAGCCCCAGCATTTT.

The V gene is TRBV7-3, the J gene TRBJ2-2; TRBD2 aligns across 9 bases. Per germline, CDR1 SGHTA and CDR2 FQGTGA. The CDR3 totals 15 residues. The ends lost 6 bases at V and 1 base at J; junction bases unmatched: 3. In DNA form, the CDR3 reads TGTGCCAGCAGAGTGACTAGCGGGAACACCGGGGAGCTGTTTTTT. This codes for CASRVTSGNTGELFF.

The rearrangement uses TRBV4-1 and TRBJ2-7; TRBD2 aligns across 11 bases. V lost 1 base to trimming and J lost 0 bases; unmatched junction nucleotides: 5. The germline gives CDR1 MGHRA, CDR2 YSYEKL. CDR3 size: 17 residues. CDR3 sequence (DNA): TGCGCCAGCAGCCAAGGACGACTAGCGGGGAACTCCTACGAGCAGTACTTC. Translation: CASSQGRLAGNSYEQYF.

The chain uses TRBV7-9 and TRBJ1-6, with D unclear. This CDR3 spans 15 amino acids. In germline, CDR1 is SEHNR, CDR2 FQNEAQ (reference sequence). Trimming left V 1 base short and J 4 bases short, with 8 bases between. CDR3: CASSLGQDYNSPLHF. The CDR3 nucleotides read TGTGCCAGCAGCTTAGGGCAGGATTATAATTCACCCCTCCACTTT.

This clone has ten or more counts. V is TRBV27 and J is TRBJ2-7; unclear D gene. Germline loops: CDR1 MNHEY, CDR2 SMNVEV (reference sequence). This CDR3 is built from 11 residues. V was pared by 2 bases and J by 7 bases, with 6 bases between. CDR3 residues: CASSLNGEQYF. In DNA, the CDR3 is TGTGCCAGCAGTTTAAATGGGGAGCAGTACTTC.

V usage is TRBV2 and J usage is TRBJ2-7, with TRBD1 matching 7 bases. J gave up 2 bases and V 6 bases, and 7 bases lay outside the gene matches. The CDR3 loop spans 14 amino acids. The germline gives CDR1 SNHLY, CDR2 FYNNEI. CDR3 sequence reads: CASRSPGQTYEQYF. The CDR3 DNA reads as TGTGCCAGCAGGTCACCGGGACAGACCTACGAGCAGTACTTC. The full variable domain, completed using reference TRBV2 and TRBJ2-7, is EPEVTQTPSHQVTQMGQEVILRCVPISNHLYFYWYRQILGQKVEFLVSFYNNEISEKSEIFDDQFSVERPDGSNFTLKIRSTKLEDSAMYFCASRSPGQTYEQYFGPGTRLTVT.

The gene calls are TRBV5-6 and TRBJ2-1, with 10 bases identical to TRBD1. Germline V gives CDR1 SGHDT, CDR2 YYEEEE. CDR3 size: 13 residues. J was trimmed by 10 bases and V by 4 bases; bases with no gene match: 5. The CDR3, as DNA: TGTGCCAGCAGCAAGGACAGGGGGGGCGAGCAGTTCTTC. It yields the protein CASSKDRGGEQFF.

V gene TRBV9 combines with J gene TRBJ1-1; D might be TRBD1 (5 bases). The CDR3 is 14 residues long. Germline-derived CDR1 and CDR2 are SGDLS and YYNGEE. Trimming shortened V by 5 bases and J by 4 bases, and 15 bases separated the two germline ends. CDR3 in amino acids: CASRSLGTGTEAFF. The CDR3 DNA is TGTGCCAGCAGGAGTTTGGGGACGGGCACTGAAGCTTTCTTT.

The gene calls are TRBV4-1 and TRBJ2-1; TRBD2 matches at 8 bases. The V gene's germline CDR1 is MGHRA and CDR2 YSYEKL. This CDR3 is built from 18 residues. The trim removed 0 bases at V and 4 bases at J, leaving 11 bases unmatched. The CDR3 loop is CASSQDPGGGLLYNEQFF. The CDR3 nucleotides read TGCGCCAGCAGCCAAGACCCGGGAGGGGGTCTACTTTACAATGAGCAGTTCTTC.

The chain couples TRBV21-1 to TRBJ1-1; the table's D call, TRBD1, has no DNA check behind it. TRBV21-1 is assigned pseudogene status. The CDR3 loop spans 13 amino acids. CDR3 sequence reads: CANPEGEGTEAFF. CDR3 bases: TGTGCCAACCCTGAGGGGGAAGGCACTGAAGCTTTCTTT.

V and J are TRBV27 and TRBJ2-1; TRBD2 matches at 9 bases. Germline lookup yields CDR1 MNHEY and CDR2 SMNVEV (reference sequence). J lost 1 base, V lost 5 bases, and 6 bases had no gene match. The CDR3 is made up of 16 amino acids. The DNA for the CDR3 is TGTGCCAGCAGTATCTTGGCGGGAGGGTCCTACAATGAGCAGTTCTTC. Translation: CASSILAGGSYNEQFF.

The rearrangement uses TRBV30 and TRBJ1-2, with TRBD1 matching over 7 bases. The CDR3 is 15 residues long. J gave up 7 bases and V 0 bases, and 11 bases lay outside the gene matches. CDR1 and CDR2 from the germline V gene are GTSNPN and SVGIG (reference sequence). This CDR3 is CAWSVRGQRAGGYTF. The CDR3 nucleotides read TGTGCCTGGAGTGTACGGGGACAGCGGGCGGGTGGCTACACCTTC. Together with reference TRBV30 and TRBJ1-2, the CDR3 gives the full variable domain: SQTIHQWPATLVQPVGSPLSLECTVEGTSNPNLYWYRQAAGRGLQLLFYSVGIGQISSEVPQNLSASRPQDRQFILSSKKLLLSDSGFYLCAWSVRGQRAGGYTFGSGTRLTVV.